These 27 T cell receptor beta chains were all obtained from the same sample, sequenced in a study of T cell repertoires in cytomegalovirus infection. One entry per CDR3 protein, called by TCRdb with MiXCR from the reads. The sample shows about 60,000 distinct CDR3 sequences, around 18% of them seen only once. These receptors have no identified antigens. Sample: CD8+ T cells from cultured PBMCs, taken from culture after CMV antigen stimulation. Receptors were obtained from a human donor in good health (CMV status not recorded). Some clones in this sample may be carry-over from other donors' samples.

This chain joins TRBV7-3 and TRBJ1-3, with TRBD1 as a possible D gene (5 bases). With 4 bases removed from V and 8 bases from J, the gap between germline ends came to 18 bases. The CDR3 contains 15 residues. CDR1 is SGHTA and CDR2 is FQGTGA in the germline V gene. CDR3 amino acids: CASSSGPSTTDTIYF. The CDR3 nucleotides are TGTGCCAGCAGCTCGGGGCCTTCAACAACGGACACCATATATTTT. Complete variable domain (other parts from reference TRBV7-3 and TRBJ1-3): GAGVSQTPSNKVTEKGKYVELRCDPISGHTALYWYRQSLGQGPEFLIYFQGTGAADDSGLPNDRFFAVRPEGSVSTLKIQRTERGDSAVYLCASSSGPSTTDTIYFGEGSWLTVV.

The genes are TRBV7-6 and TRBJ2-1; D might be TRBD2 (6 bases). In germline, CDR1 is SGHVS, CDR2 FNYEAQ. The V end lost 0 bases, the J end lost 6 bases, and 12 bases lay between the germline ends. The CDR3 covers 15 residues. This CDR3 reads CASSLAGGVINEQFF. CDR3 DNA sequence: TGTGCCAGCAGCTTAGCGGGGGGTGTGATCAATGAGCAGTTCTTC.

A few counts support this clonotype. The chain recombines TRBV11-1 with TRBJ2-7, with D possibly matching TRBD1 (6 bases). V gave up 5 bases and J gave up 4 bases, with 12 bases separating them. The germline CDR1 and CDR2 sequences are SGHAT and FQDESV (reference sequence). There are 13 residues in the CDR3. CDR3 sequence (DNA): TGTGCCAGCAGCCCGACAGGTCGGTACGAGCAGTACTTC. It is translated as CASSPTGRYEQYF.

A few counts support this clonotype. As DNA, the CDR3 is TGTGCCAGCAGCCACGGAAAGGGGCACTCCTACGAGCAGTACTTC. Its protein product is CASSHGKGHSYEQYF. The gene calls are TRBV13 and TRBJ2-7; possibly TRBD1 for D (5 bases). CDR3 length equals 15 residues. The germline V gene encodes CDR1 PRHDT and CDR2 FYEKMQ (reference sequence). V gave up 5 bases and J gave up 0 bases, with 14 bases separating them. Full variable domain (rest looked up from reference TRBV13 and TRBJ2-7): AAGVIQSPRHLIKEKRETATLKCYPIPRHDTVYWYQQGPGQDPQFLISFYEKMQSDKGSIPDRFSAQQFSDYHSELNMSSLELGDSALYFCASSHGKGHSYEQYFGPGTRLTVT.

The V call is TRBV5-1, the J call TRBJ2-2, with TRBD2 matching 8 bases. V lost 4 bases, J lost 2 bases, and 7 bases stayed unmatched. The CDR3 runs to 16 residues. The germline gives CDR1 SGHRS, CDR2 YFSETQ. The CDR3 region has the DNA TGCGCCAGCAGCCCCACGGGAGGGAGAAACACCGGGGAGCTGTTTTTT. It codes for CASSPTGGRNTGELFF.

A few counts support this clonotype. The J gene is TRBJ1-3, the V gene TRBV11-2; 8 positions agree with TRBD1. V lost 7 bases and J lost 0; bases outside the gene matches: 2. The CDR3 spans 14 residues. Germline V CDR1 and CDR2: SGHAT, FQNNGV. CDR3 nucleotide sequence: TGTGCCAGCAACAGGGGGAACTCTGGAAACACCATATATTTT. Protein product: CASNRGNSGNTIYF.

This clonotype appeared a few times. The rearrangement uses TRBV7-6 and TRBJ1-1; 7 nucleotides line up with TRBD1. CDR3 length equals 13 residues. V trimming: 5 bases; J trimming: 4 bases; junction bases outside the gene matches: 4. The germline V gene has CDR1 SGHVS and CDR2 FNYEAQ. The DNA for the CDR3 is TGTGCCAGCAGCGAGAACAGGGGCACTGAAGCTTTCTTT. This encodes CASSENRGTEAFF.

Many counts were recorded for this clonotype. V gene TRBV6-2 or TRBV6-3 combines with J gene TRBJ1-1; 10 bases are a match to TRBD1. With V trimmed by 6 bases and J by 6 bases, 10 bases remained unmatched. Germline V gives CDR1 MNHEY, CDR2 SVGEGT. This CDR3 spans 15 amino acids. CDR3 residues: CASRSSGTGVAEAFF. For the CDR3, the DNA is TGTGCCAGCAGATCCTCTGGGACAGGGGTCGCTGAAGCTTTCTTT.

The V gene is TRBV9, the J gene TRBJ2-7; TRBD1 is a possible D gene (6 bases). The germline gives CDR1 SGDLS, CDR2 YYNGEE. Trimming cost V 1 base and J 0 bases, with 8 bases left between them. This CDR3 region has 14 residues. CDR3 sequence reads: CASSVQGFSYEQYF. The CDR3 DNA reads TGTGCCAGCAGCGTACAGGGGTTCTCCTACGAGCAGTACTTC.

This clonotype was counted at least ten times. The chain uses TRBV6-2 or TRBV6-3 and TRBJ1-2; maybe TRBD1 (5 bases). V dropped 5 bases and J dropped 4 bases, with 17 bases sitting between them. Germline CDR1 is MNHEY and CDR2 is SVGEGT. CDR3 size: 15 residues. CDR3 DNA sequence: TGTGCCAGCAGTCCATCCTTGACAGAAATCTATGGCTACACCTTC. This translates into CASSPSLTEIYGYTF.

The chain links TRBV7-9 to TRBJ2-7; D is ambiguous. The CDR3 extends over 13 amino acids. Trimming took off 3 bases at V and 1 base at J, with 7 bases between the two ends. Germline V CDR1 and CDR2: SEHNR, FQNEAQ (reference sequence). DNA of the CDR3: TGTGCCAGCAGCTTGGAAAGGTCCTACGAGCAGTACTTC. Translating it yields CASSLERSYEQYF.

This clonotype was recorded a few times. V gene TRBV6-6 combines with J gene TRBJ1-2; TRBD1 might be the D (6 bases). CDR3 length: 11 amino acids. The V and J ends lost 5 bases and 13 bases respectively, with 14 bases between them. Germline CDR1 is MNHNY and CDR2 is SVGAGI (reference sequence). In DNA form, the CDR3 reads TGTGCCAGCAGTCCTGGAGGGGGATGCACCTTC. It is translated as CASSPGGGCTF.

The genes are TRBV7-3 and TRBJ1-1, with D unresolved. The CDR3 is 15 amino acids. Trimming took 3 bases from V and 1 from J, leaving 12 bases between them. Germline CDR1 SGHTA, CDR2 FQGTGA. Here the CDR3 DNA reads TGTGCCAGCAGCTTGGTACCCGCCTCGAACACTGAAGCTTTCTTT. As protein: CASSLVPASNTEAFF.

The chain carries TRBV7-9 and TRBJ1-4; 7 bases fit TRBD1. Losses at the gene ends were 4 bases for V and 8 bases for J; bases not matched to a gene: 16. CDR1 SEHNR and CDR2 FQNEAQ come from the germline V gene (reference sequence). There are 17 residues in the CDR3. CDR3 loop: CASSSPPDRLGEEKLFF. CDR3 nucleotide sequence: TGTGCCAGCAGCTCCCCGCCGGACAGGTTGGGAGAAGAAAAACTGTTTTTT.

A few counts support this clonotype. In DNA form, the CDR3 reads TGTGCCAGCAGTTTATCGAGCGACAGATATGGCTACACCTTC. Protein: CASSLSSDRYGYTF. This sequence joins TRBV27 and TRBJ1-2; D is possibly TRBD1 (5 bases). The CDR3 totals 14 residues. Trimming took 0 bases from V and 5 from J, leaving 10 bases between them. The germline gives CDR1 MNHEY, CDR2 SMNVEV (reference sequence).

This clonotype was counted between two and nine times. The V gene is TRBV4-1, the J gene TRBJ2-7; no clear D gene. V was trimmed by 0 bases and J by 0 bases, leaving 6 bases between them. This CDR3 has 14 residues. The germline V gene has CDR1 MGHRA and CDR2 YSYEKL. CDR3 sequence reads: CASSQDQASYEQYF. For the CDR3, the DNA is TGCGCCAGCAGCCAAGATCAGGCCTCCTACGAGCAGTACTTC.

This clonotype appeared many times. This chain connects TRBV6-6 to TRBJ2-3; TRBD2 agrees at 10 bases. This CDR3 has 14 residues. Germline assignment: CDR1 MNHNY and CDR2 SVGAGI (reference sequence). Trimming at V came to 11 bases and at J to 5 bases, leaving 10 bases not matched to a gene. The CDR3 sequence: CAVLLAGRVDTQYF. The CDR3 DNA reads TGTGCCGTTCTACTAGCGGGGAGAGTAGATACGCAGTATTTT.

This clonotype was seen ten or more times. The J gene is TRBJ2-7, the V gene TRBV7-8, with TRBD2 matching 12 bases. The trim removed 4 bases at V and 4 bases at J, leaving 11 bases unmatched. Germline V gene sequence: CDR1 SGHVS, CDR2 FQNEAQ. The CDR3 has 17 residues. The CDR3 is CASSYLLRTSGTYEQYF. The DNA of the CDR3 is TGTGCCAGCAGCTACCTACTCCGGACTAGCGGGACGTACGAGCAGTACTTC.

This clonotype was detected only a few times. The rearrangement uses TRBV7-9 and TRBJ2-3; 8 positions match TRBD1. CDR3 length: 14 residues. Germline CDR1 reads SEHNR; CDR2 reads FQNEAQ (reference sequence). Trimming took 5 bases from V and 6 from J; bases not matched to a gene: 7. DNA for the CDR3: TGTGCCAGCAGCGGGGGGACAGGAGGGGATACGCAGTATTTT. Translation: CASSGGTGGDTQYF.

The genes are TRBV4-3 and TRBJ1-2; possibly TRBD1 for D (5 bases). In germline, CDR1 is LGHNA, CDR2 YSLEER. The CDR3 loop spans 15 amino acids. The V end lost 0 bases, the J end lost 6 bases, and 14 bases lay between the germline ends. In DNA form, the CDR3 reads TGCGCCAGCAGCCAAGATTCAGGGATCAATAATGGCTACACCTTC. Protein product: CASSQDSGINNGYTF.

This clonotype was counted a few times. The chain's CDR3 is CASSSWTEPYEQYF. The CDR3 DNA sequence: TGTGCCAGCAGCTCCTGGACGGAGCCCTACGAGCAGTACTTC. This chain connects TRBV7-9 to TRBJ2-7; D is unclear. V lost 4 bases, J lost 2 bases, and 12 bases lay in between. CDR3 length: 14 residues. Germline values: CDR1 SEHNR, CDR2 FQNEAQ (reference sequence).

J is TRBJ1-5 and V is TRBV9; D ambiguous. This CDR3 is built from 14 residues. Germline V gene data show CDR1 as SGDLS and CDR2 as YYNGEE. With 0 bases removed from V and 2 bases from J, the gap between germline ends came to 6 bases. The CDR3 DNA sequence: TGTGCCAGCAGCGTAGGGTCAGGCAATCAGCCCCAGCATTTT. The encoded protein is CASSVGSGNQPQHF.

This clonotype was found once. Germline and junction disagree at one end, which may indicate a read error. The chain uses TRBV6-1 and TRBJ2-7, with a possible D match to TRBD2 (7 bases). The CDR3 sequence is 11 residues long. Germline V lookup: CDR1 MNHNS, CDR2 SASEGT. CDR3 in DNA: TGTGCCAGCAGCCACGGGGGGCAGGGTATCTTC. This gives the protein CASSHGGQGIF.

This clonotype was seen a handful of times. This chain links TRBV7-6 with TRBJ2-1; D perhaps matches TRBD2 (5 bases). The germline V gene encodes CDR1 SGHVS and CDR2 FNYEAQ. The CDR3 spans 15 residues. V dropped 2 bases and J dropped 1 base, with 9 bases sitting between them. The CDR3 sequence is CASSLKLDSYNEQFF. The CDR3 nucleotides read TGTGCCAGCAGCTTAAAACTAGATTCCTACAATGAGCAGTTCTTC.

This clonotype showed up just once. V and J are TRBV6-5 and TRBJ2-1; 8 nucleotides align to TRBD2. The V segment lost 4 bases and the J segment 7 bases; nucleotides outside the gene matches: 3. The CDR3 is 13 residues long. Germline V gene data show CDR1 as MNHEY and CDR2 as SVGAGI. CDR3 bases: TGTGCCAGCAGTTCAGGCGGGAGGAATGAGCAGTTCTTC. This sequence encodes CASSSGGRNEQFF.

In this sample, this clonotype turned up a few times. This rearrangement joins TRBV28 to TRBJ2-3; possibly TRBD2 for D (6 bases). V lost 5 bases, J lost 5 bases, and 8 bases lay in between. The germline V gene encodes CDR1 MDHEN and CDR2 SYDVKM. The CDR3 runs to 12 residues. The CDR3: CASSLSGDTQYF. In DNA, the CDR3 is TGTGCCAGCAGTCTTAGCGGAGATACGCAGTATTTT.

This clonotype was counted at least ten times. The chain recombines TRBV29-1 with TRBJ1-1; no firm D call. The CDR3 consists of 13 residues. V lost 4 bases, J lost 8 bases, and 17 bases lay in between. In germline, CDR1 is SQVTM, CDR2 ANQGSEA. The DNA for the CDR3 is TGCAGCGTTGTTGGTGCGTCGGTACGGGAAGCTTTCTTT. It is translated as CSVVGASVREAFF.